The rows below give T cell receptor beta chains drawn from one sample of a study of blood T cell repertoires in COVID-19. TCRdb's table, derived via immunoSEQ multiplex PCR, lists solely in-frame clones and lacks some. Here the sample spans approximately 180,000 clones, more than 70% being singletons. The sample consisted of peripheral blood. These receptors all come from a man aged 35-49 years with active or convalescent COVID-19. CDR3s include the opening cysteine and the closing phenylalanine or tryptophan. D genes are given only for firm matches. Only part of the rows carry a size: once, few, many, or a class if the clone is expanded.

size	D	V	J	DNA	CDR3
-	TRBD1	TRBV2	TRBJ2-7	TGTGCCAGCACCGGGGACAGGGGTCGCTACGAGCAGTACTTC	CASTGDRGRYEQYF
-	-	TRBV7-9	TRBJ1-2	TGTGCCAGCAGCTTAGCCGAGTTAGCTAACTATGGCTACACCTTC	CASSLAELANYGYTF
-	TRBD1	TRBV25-1	TRBJ1-5	TGTGCCAGCAGTGGGGGGACAGGGGTTAGCAATCAGCCCCAGCATTTT	CASSGGTGVSNQPQHF
-	TRBD2	TRBV27	TRBJ2-7	TGTGCCAGCAGTTTACGGCCCCGGGGGGACGAGCAGTACTTC	CASSLRPRGDEQYF
-	-	TRBV7-3	TRBJ2-2	TGTGCCAGCAGCTTAAAGGCAGGGGCCCAAGGGGAGCTGTTTTTT	CASSLKAGAQGELFF
-	-	TRBV12-5	TRBJ1-1	TGTGCTAGTGGTACGACAGAGATGAACACTGAAGCTTTCTTT	CASGTTEMNTEAFF
-	-	TRBV6-6	TRBJ2-7	TGTGCCAGCAGCCGAACAGCGGTCGAGCAGTACTTC	CASSRTAVEQYF
-	-	TRBV3-1/TRBV3-2	TRBJ1-4	TGTGCCAGCAGCCAAGTTCGACTCGAAAAACTGTTTTTT	CASSQVRLEKLFF
-	-	TRBV15	TRBJ1-1	TGTGCCACCAGCAGGGACACTACTGAAGCTTTCTTT	CATSRDTTEAFF
-	-	TRBV5-4	TRBJ1-4	TGTGCCAGCAGCCAAAAAATCGGAACTAATGAAAAACTGTTTTTT	CASSQKIGTNEKLFF
once	-	TRBV2	TRBJ1-3	TGTGCCAGCAGTGAAGGACTCGCGGGAAACACCATATATTTT	CASSEGLAGNTIYF
-	TRBD1	TRBV30	TRBJ1-5	TGTGCCTGGAGTGCAAAGGGACAGGGGGGCAATCAGCCCCAGCATTTT	CAWSAKGQGGNQPQHF
-	TRBD2	TRBV13	TRBJ2-5	TGTGCCAGCAGCTCCTTAGCGGGGGGGCCAGAGACCCAGTACTTC	CASSSLAGGPETQYF
once	TRBD1	TRBV12-3/TRBV12-4	TRBJ1-2	TGTGCCAGCAGTAACACAGGGGCGGGTGGCTACACCTTC	CASSNTGAGGYTF
-	-	TRBV5-8	TRBJ2-5	TGTGCCAGCAGCGGACTTTTGAAGACCCAGTACTTC	CASSGLLKTQYF
-	-	TRBV7-9	TRBJ1-1	TGTGCCAGCAGCTACCAGACACAATTCACTGAAGCTTTCTTT	CASSYQTQFTEAFF
once	TRBD2	TRBV7-2	TRBJ2-5	TGTGCCAGCAGCTTAAGGGCGGCTAGCGGGGTTCAAGAGACCCAGTACTTC	CASSLRAASGVQETQYF
-	TRBD1	TRBV5-4	TRBJ2-5	TGTGCCAGCAGTCCTGGGCCAGGGGGAGAGACCCAGTACTTC	CASSPGPGGETQYF
-	-	TRBV9	TRBJ2-2	TGTGCCAGCAGCGTAGAAGCGCCCATTAACACCGGGGAGCTGTTTTTT	CASSVEAPINTGELFF
-	TRBD1	TRBV28	TRBJ2-7	TGTGCCAGCAGTTTCACGGAAACAGGGGGCCTAAACGAGCAGTACTTC	CASSFTETGGLNEQYF
-	TRBD1	TRBV11-2	TRBJ2-7	TGTGCCAGCAGCTTGGCGGGGACAGGTTCCTACGAGCAGTACTTC	CASSLAGTGSYEQYF
-	-	TRBV19	TRBJ1-2	TGTGCCAGTAGTAGCGGTCTGGGGGCGCGAGGCGGCTACACCTTC	CASSSGLGARGGYTF
-	-	TRBV6-2/TRBV6-3	TRBJ1-2	TGTGCCAGCAGTTTTGGCCTGAGGGGCTACACCTTC	CASSFGLRGYTF
-	-	TRBV5-4	TRBJ1-2	TGTGCTGGGCGGGAGGAAGCTAACTATGGCTACACCTTC	CAGREEANYGYTF
-	-	TRBV18	TRBJ2-1	TGTGCCAGCTCACCACCGTTCGGGCGGGGTCTCTTCAATGAGCAGTTCTTC	CASSPPFGRGLFNEQFF
once	-	TRBV6-4	TRBJ2-5	TGTGCCAGCAGTGACTCTGGCCGGGGAACCAAGTACTTC	CASSDSGRGTKYF
-	-	TRBV9	TRBJ1-6	TGTGCCAGTGGGCCGGGGGTCTATAATTCACCCCTCCACTTT	CASGPGVYNSPLHF
-	TRBD1	TRBV11-1	TRBJ2-2	TGTGCCAGCAGCTTCCTACCCACAGGGGGCTCCGGGGAGCTGTTTTTT	CASSFLPTGGSGELFF
-	-	TRBV11-2	TRBJ2-3	TGTGCCAGCAGCTTGTACGGGGTGGGGAGCACAGATACGCAGTATTTT	CASSLYGVGSTDTQYF
-	TRBD1	TRBV5-6	TRBJ1-2	TGTGCCAGCAGCCCCGCCCCGACAGGGAACTATGGCTACACCTTC	CASSPAPTGNYGYTF
-	-	TRBV7-2	TRBJ2-7	TGTGCCAGCAGCTTAGACGCTAGTGAGCAGTACTTC	CASSLDASEQYF
-	-	TRBV6-5	TRBJ1-5	TGTGCCAGCACCACCAGCGTGAGTAAGGGGCAGCCCCAGCATTTT	CASTTSVSKGQPQHF
-	-	TRBV6-5	TRBJ1-1	TGTGCCAGCAGGCCAACAGTGAACACTGAAGCTTTCTTT	CASRPTVNTEAFF